Presented here are 14 T cell receptor beta chains from one specimen sequenced in a study of molecular identifiers for immune sequencing clone quantification. Each CDR3 protein is one row after TCRdb ran MiXCR on the PCR reads. The data contain around 100,000 distinct CDR3 sequences, under 40% of them singletons. The sample was naive CD8+ T cells from blood, with Jurkat cell RNA spiked in. Subset: FACS-sorted CD8+CD4-CCR7+CD45RA+ naive T cells. These receptors were collected from a human donor in good health. Some libraries in this study had Jurkat cell RNA spiked in.

CDR3 protein: CSVDGTSDTEAFF. The CDR3 bases are TGCAGCGTTGATGGCACGTCCGACACTGAAGCTTTCTTT. The chain combines TRBV29-1 with TRBJ1-1; D call uncertain. This CDR3 comprises 13 residues. CDR1 and CDR2 from the germline V gene are SQVTM and ANQGSEA. The V end was cut by 3 bases, the J end by 3 bases, with 11 bases between. The complete variable domain, with remaining parts taken from reference TRBV29-1 and TRBJ1-1, reads SAVISQKPSRDICQRGTSLTIQCQVDSQVTMMFWYRQQPGQSLTLIATANQGSEATYESGFVIDKFPISRPNLTFSTLTVSNMSPEDSSIYLCSVDGTSDTEAFFGQGTRLTVV.

The CDR3 is CASSQERGGKETQYF. The CDR3 nucleotides read TGCGCCAGCAGCCAAGAACGGGGTGGAAAAGAGACCCAGTACTTC. This chain joins TRBV4-1 and TRBJ2-5, with D maybe TRBD2 (5 bases). The CDR3 loop spans 15 amino acids. Germline V CDR1 and CDR2: MGHRA, YSYEKL. V lost 0 bases to trimming and J lost 3 bases, with 11 bases between them.

The rearrangement uses TRBV10-3 and TRBJ2-5; the match to TRBD1 covers 8 bases. Germline trimming cut 4 bases from V and 5 bases from J; bases unmatched to any gene: 9. This CDR3 contains 15 residues. Germline V gives CDR1 ENHRY, CDR2 SYGVKD. DNA for the CDR3: TGTGCCATCAGTGCGCCGGGACAGGCCGGCGAGACCCAGTACTTC. It translates to CAISAPGQAGETQYF.

With regard to this clonotype: A much larger clone lies one base from this, so it may be a read error. The gene calls are TRBV28 and TRBJ2-2; D unclear. The V end was cut by 6 bases, the J end by 9 bases, with 20 bases between. The germline CDR1 and CDR2 sequences are MDHEN and SYDVKM. The CDR3 extends over 15 amino acids. The CDR3 nucleotides read TGTGCCAGCAGGATTAACTGGGTCGGAAGAAGGGAGCTGTTTTTT. Translating gives CASRINWVGRRELFF.

Details on this clonotype: One end of the junction is discordant with germline, which a read error may explain. The V call is TRBV4-2, the J call TRBJ2-5, with 12 bases fitting TRBD2. The CDR3 covers 16 residues. Germline V lookup: CDR1 LGHNA, CDR2 YNFKEQ. The CDR3 nucleotides are TGTGCCTGCAGCCAAGAATCCAGGGGACTAGCGGGGACCCAGTACTTC. This translates into CACSQESRGLAGTQYF.

This chain joins TRBV27 and TRBJ2-5; 11 bases agree with TRBD1. Germline V CDR1 and CDR2: MNHEY, SMNVEV (reference sequence). The CDR3 totals 14 residues. V lost 2 bases and J lost 7; bases outside the gene matches: 3. CDR3 sequence (DNA): TGTGCCAGCAGTTTAAAGGGGACAGGGGGGACCCAGTACTTC. Amino acid sequence: CASSLKGTGGTQYF.

This clonotype occurred many times. This rearrangement joins TRBV11-2 to TRBJ2-3; D not resolved. Germline CDR1 is SGHAT and CDR2 is FQNNGV. Trimming pared 3 bases from V and 6 bases from J, leaving 4 bases between. The CDR3 covers 11 residues. The CDR3 DNA sequence: TGTGCCAGCAGCTTGCGGGATACGCAGTATTTT. This sequence encodes CASSLRDTQYF. Complete variable domain (other parts from reference TRBV11-2 and TRBJ2-3): EAGVAQSPRYKIIEKRQSVAFWCNPISGHATLYWYQQILGQGPKLLIQFQNNGVVDDSQLPKDRFSAERLKGVDSTLKIQPAKLEDSAVYLCASSLRDTQYFGPGTRLTVL.

As for this clonotype: A much larger clonotype is one base distant, so this may be a read error. Because it lacks the conserved phenylalanine or tryptophan at the end, this CDR3 is likely a read error. The chain employs TRBV6-6 and TRBJ2-7; D is possibly TRBD1 (5 bases). This CDR3 contains 12 residues. Germline CDR1 and CDR2: MNHNY and SVGAGI (reference sequence). V was pared by 2 bases and J by 6 bases, with 8 bases between. This CDR3 reads CASSYAGPEQYI. CDR3 bases: TGTGCCAGCAGTTACGCAGGGCCCGAGCAGTACATC.

This chain uses TRBV29-1 with TRBJ1-2; tentatively, D is TRBD1 (6 bases). Trimming pared 1 base from V and 9 bases from J, leaving 15 bases between. The germline V gene encodes CDR1 SQVTM and CDR2 ANQGSEA. The length of the CDR3 is 13 residues. Here the CDR3 reads CSVEGGQRFSYTF. CDR3 sequence (DNA): TGCAGCGTTGAAGGAGGACAGAGATTCAGCTACACCTTC.

This clonotype came up many times. The V and J genes are TRBV7-8 and TRBJ2-1, with TRBD2 matching over 11 bases. The ends lost 4 bases at V and 6 bases at J; junction bases unmatched: 5. CDR3 length equals 15 residues. Looked up from germline, CDR1 is SGHVS and CDR2 is FQNEAQ. The CDR3 protein is CASSSGLAVSNEQFF. In nucleotides, the CDR3 is TGTGCCAGCAGCTCGGGACTAGCGGTTTCCAATGAGCAGTTCTTC.

This clonotype has at least ten counts. The chain links TRBV4-3 to TRBJ2-3, with 8 nucleotides matching TRBD2. Per the germline V gene, CDR1 is LGHNA and CDR2 is YSLEER. J lost 2 bases, V lost 1 base, and 5 bases had no gene match. This CDR3 region has 16 residues. This CDR3 is CASSQVLAGTTDTQYF. The CDR3 nucleotides are TGCGCCAGCAGCCAAGTGTTAGCGGGAACCACAGATACGCAGTATTTT.

This clonotype was recorded many times. The V call is TRBV12-3 or TRBV12-4, the J call TRBJ2-2; a possible D gene is TRBD1 (6 bases). Trimming removed 3 bases at V and 4 bases at J, with 12 bases between. This CDR3 comprises 15 residues. CDR3 nucleotides: TGTGCCAGCAGTTTGGGCAGGGGTGGCACCGGGGAGCTGTTTTTT. Its translation: CASSLGRGGTGELFF.

This clonotype was observed at least ten times. The gene calls are TRBV5-1 and TRBJ2-7; a weak D match, TRBD1 (6 bases). The CDR3 is 13 amino acids. Germline values: CDR1 SGHRS, CDR2 YFSETQ. With 1 base removed from V and 8 bases from J, the gap between germline ends came to 13 bases. DNA for the CDR3: TGCGCCAGCAGCTTGTCTTCTGGGGACAAGCAGTACTTC. Translating gives CASSLSSGDKQYF.

This clonotype came up a few times. J is TRBJ1-5 and V is TRBV19, with D possibly TRBD1 on 6 matching bases. Germline V gives CDR1 LNHDA, CDR2 SQIVND (reference sequence). There are 15 residues in the CDR3. V shed 7 bases and J shed 4 bases, with 17 bases lying between them. CDR3 in amino acids: CASNPVGTPNQPQHF. The CDR3 DNA sequence: TGTGCCAGTAATCCTGTGGGGACACCTAATCAGCCCCAGCATTTT.